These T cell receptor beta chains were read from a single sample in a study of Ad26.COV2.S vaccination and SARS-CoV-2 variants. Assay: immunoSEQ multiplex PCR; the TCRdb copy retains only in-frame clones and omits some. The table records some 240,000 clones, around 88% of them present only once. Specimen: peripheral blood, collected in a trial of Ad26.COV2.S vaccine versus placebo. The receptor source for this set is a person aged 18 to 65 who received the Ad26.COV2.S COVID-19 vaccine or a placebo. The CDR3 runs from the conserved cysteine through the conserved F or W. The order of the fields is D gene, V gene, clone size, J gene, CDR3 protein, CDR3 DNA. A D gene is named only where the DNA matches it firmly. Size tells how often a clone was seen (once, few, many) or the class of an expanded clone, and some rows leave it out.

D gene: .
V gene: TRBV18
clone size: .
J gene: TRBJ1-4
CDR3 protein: CASSLSYRTNEKLFF
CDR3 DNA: TGTGCCAGCTCACTCTCCTACAGAACTAATGAAAAACTGTTTTTT

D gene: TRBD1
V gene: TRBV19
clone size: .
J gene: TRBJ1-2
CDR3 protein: CASSNPYRQGRSSYTF
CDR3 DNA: TGTGCCAGTAGTAACCCATACCGACAGGGACGATCAAGCTACACCTTC

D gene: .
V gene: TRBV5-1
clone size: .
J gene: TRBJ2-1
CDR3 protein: CASSFGWVGDLNEQFF
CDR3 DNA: TGCGCCAGCAGCTTTGGGTGGGTAGGGGACCTCAATGAGCAGTTCTTC

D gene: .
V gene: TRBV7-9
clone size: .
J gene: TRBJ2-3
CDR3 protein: CASSPLWWGATDTQYF
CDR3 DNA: TGTGCCAGCAGCCCCCTCTGGTGGGGGGCAACAGATACGCAGTATTTT

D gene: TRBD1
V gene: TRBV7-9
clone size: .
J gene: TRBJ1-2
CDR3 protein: CASSLATTGIGYTF
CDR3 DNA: TGTGCCAGCAGCTTAGCAACGACAGGGATTGGCTACACCTTC

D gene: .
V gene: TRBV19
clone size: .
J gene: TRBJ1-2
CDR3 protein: CASSMTERNYGYTF
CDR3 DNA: TGTGCCAGTAGTATGACAGAGCGTAACTATGGCTACACCTTC

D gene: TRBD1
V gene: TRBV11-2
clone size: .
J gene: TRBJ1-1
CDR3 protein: CASRPSNRGLRLNTEAFF
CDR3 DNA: TGTGCCAGCAGGCCATCGAACAGGGGGCTTCGGCTGAACACTGAAGCTTTCTTT

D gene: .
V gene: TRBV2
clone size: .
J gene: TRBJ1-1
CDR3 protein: CASKFENTEAFF
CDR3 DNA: TGTGCCAGCAAATTTGAGAACACTGAAGCTTTCTTT

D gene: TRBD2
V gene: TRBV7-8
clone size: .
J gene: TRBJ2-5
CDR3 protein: CASSLEQRGLGETQYF
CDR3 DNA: TGTGCCAGCAGCTTAGAACAGCGGGGGCTGGGGGAGACCCAGTACTTC

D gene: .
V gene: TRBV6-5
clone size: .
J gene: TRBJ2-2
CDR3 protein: CASSYSIMDRTGELFF
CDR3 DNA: TGTGCCAGCAGTTACTCGATAATGGATAGGACCGGGGAGCTGTTTTTT

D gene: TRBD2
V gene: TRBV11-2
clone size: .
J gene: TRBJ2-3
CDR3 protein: CASSLSGGKTDTQYF
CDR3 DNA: TGTGCCAGCAGCTTAAGCGGGGGAAAGACAGATACGCAGTATTTT

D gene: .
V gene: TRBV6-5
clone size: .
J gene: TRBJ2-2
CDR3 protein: CASSYGGSGTGELFF
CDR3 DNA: TGTGCCAGCAGTTACGGGGGGAGCGGGACCGGGGAGCTGTTTTTT

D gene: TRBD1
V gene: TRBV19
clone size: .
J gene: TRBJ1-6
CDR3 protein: CASSIGQGNSPLHF
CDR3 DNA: TGTGCCAGTAGTATAGGACAGGGGAATTCACCCCTCCACTTT

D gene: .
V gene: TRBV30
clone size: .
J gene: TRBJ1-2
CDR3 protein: CAWSTDSSRSDYTF
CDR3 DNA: TGTGCCTGGAGTACGGACAGCTCTAGGTCGGACTACACCTTC

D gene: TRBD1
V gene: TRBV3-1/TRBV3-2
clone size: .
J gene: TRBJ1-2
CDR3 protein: CASSHRQGNGYTF
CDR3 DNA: TGTGCCAGCAGCCACAGACAGGGCAATGGCTACACCTTC

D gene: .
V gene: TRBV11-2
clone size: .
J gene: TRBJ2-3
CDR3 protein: CASSFGGLSRGADTQYF
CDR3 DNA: TGTGCCAGCAGCTTCGGGGGATTATCCCGCGGGGCAGATACGCAGTATTTT

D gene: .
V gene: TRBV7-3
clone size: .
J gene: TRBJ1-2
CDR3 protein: CASSLTGWDGGYTF
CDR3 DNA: TGTGCCAGCAGCTTAACGGGGTGGGACGGCGGCTACACCTTC

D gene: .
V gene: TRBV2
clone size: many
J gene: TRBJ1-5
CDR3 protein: CASSEEVQPQHF
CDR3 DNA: TGTGCCAGCAGTGAAGAAGTACAGCCCCAGCATTTT

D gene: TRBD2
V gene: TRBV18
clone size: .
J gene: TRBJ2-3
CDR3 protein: CASSKRERTDTQYF
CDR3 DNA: TGTGCCAGCTCAAAGCGGGAGAGGACAGATACGCAGTATTTT

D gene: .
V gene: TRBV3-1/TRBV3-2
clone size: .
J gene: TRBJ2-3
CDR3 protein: CASSLGPSTDTQYF
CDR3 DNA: TGTGCCAGCAGCCTGGGACCGAGCACAGATACGCAGTATTTT

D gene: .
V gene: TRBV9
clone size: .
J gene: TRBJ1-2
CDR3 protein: CASSVEATLYGYTF
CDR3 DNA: TGTGCCAGCAGCGTAGAAGCTACGCTCTATGGCTACACCTTC

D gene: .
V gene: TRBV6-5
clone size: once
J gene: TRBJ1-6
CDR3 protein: CASTPTGGGNSPLHF
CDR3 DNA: TGTGCCAGCACCCCGACGGGGGGAGGCAATTCACCCCTCCACTTT

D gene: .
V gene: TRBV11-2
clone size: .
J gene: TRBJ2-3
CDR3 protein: CASSLNSGSTDTQYF
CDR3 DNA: TGTGCCAGCAGCTTAAATAGCGGTAGCACAGATACGCAGTATTTT

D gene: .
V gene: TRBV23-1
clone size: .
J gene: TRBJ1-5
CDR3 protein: CASSHPGRSPQHF
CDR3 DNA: TGCGCCAGCAGTCACCCAGGGCGTTCGCCCCAGCATTTT

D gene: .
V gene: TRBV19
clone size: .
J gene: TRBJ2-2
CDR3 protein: CASSISDRNTGELFF
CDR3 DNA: TGTGCCAGTAGTATCAGTGACAGGAACACCGGGGAGCTGTTTTTT

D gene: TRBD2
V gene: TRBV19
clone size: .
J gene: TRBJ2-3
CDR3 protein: CASSLLAGGGTDTQYF
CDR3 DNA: TGTGCCAGTAGTCTCCTAGCGGGAGGTGGCACAGATACGCAGTATTTT

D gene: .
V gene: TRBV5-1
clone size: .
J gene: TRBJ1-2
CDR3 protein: CASSLEGYKESYGYTF
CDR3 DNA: TGCGCCAGCAGCTTGGAAGGATATAAGGAATCCTATGGCTACACCTTC

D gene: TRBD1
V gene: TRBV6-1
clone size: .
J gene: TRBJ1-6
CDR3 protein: CASSERDSSYNSPLHF
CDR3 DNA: TGTGCCAGCAGTGAAAGGGACAGCTCCTATAATTCACCCCTCCACTTT

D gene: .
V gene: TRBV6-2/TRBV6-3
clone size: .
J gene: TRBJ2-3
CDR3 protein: CASSSWGGDITDTQYF
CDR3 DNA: TGTGCCAGCAGTTCCTGGGGAGGGGACATCACAGATACGCAGTATTTT

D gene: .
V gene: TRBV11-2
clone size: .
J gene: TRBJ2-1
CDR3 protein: CASSSPRGWNEQFF
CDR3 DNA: TGTGCCAGCAGCTCCCCCCGAGGGTGGAATGAGCAGTTCTTC

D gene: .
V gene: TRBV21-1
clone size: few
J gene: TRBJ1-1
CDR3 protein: CASSTKQGPEAFF
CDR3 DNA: TGTGCTAGCAGCACAAAACAGGGCCCTGAAGCTTTCTTT

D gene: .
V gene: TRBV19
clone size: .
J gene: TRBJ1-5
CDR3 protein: CASSNPMAWQPQHF
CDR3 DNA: TGTGCCAGTAGTAACCCTATGGCCTGGCAGCCCCAGCATTTT

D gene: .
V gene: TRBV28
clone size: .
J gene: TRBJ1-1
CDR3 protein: CASSSRGANTEAFF
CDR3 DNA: TGTGCCAGCAGTTCTAGGGGGGCGAACACTGAAGCTTTCTTT

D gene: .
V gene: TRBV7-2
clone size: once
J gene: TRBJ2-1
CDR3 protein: CASSLEGFYNEQFF
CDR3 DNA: TGTGCCAGCAGCTTAGAAGGGTTCTACAATGAGCAGTTCTTC

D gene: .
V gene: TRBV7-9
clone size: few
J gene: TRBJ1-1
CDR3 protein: CASSSQNVRDGAFF
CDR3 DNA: TGTGCCAGCAGCTCTCAGAACGTACGGGATGGGGCTTTCTTT

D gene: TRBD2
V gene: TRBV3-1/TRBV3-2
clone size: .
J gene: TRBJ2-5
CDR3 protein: CASSLAGGPGFQETQYF
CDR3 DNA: TGTGCCAGCAGCCTAGCGGGGGGCCCGGGATTTCAAGAGACCCAGTACTTC

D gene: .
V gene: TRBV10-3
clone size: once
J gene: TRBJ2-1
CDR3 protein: CAISESGIGAVEQFF
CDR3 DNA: TGTGCCATCAGTGAGTCCGGGATCGGGGCGGTTGAGCAGTTCTTC

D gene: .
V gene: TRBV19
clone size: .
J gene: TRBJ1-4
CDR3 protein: CASSANRATNEKLFF
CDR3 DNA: TGTGCCAGTAGTGCTAACAGAGCAACTAATGAAAAACTGTTTTTT